A selection of T cell receptor beta chains follows, all from one sample in a study of cytomegalovirus exposure and HLA in healthy donors. This table comes from immunoSEQ multiplex PCR, and its TCRdb copy is limited to in-frame clones, with some not included. This sample's clone table lists tens of thousands of clones. Input material: PBMCs. These TCRs come from a man younger than 35 in good health and CMV-seropositive. Both conserved end residues are part of each CDR3. A D gene is named only where the DNA matches it firmly.

TRBV30,TRBJ2-1,-,CALGGGRIDEQFF,TGTGCCCTGGGGGGGGGCAGGATCGATGAGCAGTTCTTC
TRBV5-1,TRBJ2-1,-,CASSLRGAAGQDTSSYNEQFF,TGCGCCAGCAGCTTGCGAGGGGCAGCGGGCCAGGATACAAGCTCCTACAATGAGCAGTTCTTC
TRBV13,TRBJ2-1,-,CASSHRGEEQFF,TGTGCCAGCAGCCACCGCGGGGAAGAGCAGTTCTTC
TRBV6-5,TRBJ2-1,TRBD1,CASSCGQGKNEQFF,TGTGCCAGCTCATGCGGACAGGGAAAAAATGAGCAGTTCTTC
TRBV7-5,TRBJ2-7,-,CVRNNRDRGFQQYF,TGTGTCAGAAACAACCGGGACAGGGGATTCCAGCAGTACTTC
TRBV14,TRBJ2-1,-,CASSPQRNEQFF,TGTGCCAGCAGCCCCCAGCGGAATGAGCAGTTCTTC
TRBV6-6,TRBJ2-2,-,CASSLMRDTGELFF,TGTGCCAGCAGCCTTATGAGGGACACCGGGGAGCTGTTTTTT
TRBV7-9,TRBJ2-1,-,CASRLGTSRGEQFF,TGTGCCAGCAGACTAGGGACATCTAGGGGTGAGCAGTTCTTC
TRBV10-2,TRBJ2-1,TRBD1,CASSLQRQGVYNEQFF,TGCGCCAGCAGCCTACAGAGACAGGGGGTCTACAATGAGCAGTTCTTC
TRBV28,TRBJ2-5,TRBD1,CASSPLHRGHRETQYF,TGTGCCAGCAGCCCCTTGCACAGGGGGCATCGGGAGACCCAGTACTTC
TRBV13,TRBJ2-1,TRBD2,CASSLREWGFEQFF,TGTGCCAGCAGCTTGCGGGAGTGGGGCTTTGAGCAGTTCTTC
TRBV7-9,TRBJ2-3,-,CASSLGPAERVTDTQYF,TGTGCCAGCAGCTTAGGTCCCGCGGAGCGGGTCACAGATACGCAGTATTTT
TRBV5-1,TRBJ2-5,TRBD2,CASSEGTSASRTQYF,TGCGCCAGCAGCGAAGGGACTAGCGCATCCAGGACCCAGTACTTC
TRBV2,TRBJ1-2,-,CASSEIDSYYGYTF,TGTGCCAGCAGTGAAATCGACAGCTACTATGGCTACACCTTC